This T cell receptor (beta chain) stems from a study of control samples from healthy donors and cancer patients. Generated by immunoSEQ multiplex PCR, the TCRdb table keeps only in-frame clones and is missing some. The sample records tens of thousands of clones, more than 85% being singletons. Sequencing was carried out using blood. This sequence originates from a woman between 50 and 59 years old in good health.

This CDR3 reads CASRGTGAPLGALHF. CDR3 coding DNA: TGCGCCAGCAGGGGGACAGGGGCCCCGCTAGGGGCCCTCCACTTT. This chain joins TRBV5-1 and TRBJ1-6; 10 bases agree with TRBD1. V lost 5 bases and J lost 14; bases outside the gene matches: 13. The CDR3 length is 15 residues. Germline CDR1 SGHRS, CDR2 YFSETQ.